This T cell receptor beta chain came from a study of T-cell reconstitution after alpha-beta-depleted transplantation in children. Unique molecular identifiers were used in preparing the TCRbeta library. TCRdb ran MiXCR on the PCR reads and lists one entry per CDR3 protein. The sample gives approximately 430,000 distinct CDR3 sequences, roughly 15% of which show up once; approximately 28% is in the top ten. The table lists this clonotype with a few counts. Germline V gene lookup returns CDR1 ENHRY and CDR2 SYGVKD. With 5 bases clipped from V and 7 bases from J, the junction kept 9 bases outside the gene matches. This CDR3 comprises 15 residues.

Here the sequenced sample was PBMCs, mostly from graft donor cells, taken 360 days after TCRalphabeta/CD19-depleted stem cell transplant. V usage is TRBV10-3 and J usage is TRBJ2-1, with TRBD2 identical over 9 bases. This TCR derives from a boy younger than two who had a stem cell transplant for Wiskott-Aldrich syndrome, so the T cells may come from the graft donor. The CDR3 is CAISPSGNPGNEQFF. CDR3 coding DNA: TGTGCCATCAGTCCTAGCGGGAACCCCGGGAATGAGCAGTTCTTC.